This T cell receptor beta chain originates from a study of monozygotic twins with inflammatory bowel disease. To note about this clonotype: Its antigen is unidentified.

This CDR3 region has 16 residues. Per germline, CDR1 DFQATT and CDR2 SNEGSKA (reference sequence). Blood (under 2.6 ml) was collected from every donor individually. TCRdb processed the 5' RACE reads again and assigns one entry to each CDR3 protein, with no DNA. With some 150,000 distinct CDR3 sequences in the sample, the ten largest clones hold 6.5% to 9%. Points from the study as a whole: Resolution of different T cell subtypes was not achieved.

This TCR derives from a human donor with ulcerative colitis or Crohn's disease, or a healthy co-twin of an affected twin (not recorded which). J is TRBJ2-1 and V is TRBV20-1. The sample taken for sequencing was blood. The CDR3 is CSARDRPSAVNNEQFF.